The 28 T cell receptor beta chains presented below share a single source sample, sequenced in a study of shared clonotypes between healthy human individuals. Repertoires were generated with immunoSEQ multiplex PCR, while TCRdb's copy carries only in-frame clones and drops some. This table holds just over 2,000,000 clones, about 95% found once. CD45RO-negative cells were positively selected for CCR7, leaving out terminally differentiated effector memory CD45RA+ cells. The sequenced material came from naive CD8+ T cells sorted from blood. These receptors were obtained from a man aged 18 to 30 in good health.

The rearrangement links TRBV7-9 to TRBJ2-5; D unresolved. This CDR3 is built from 18 residues. The germline gives CDR1 SEHNR, CDR2 FQNEAQ (reference sequence). V dropped 5 bases and J dropped 2 bases, with 24 bases sitting between them. The CDR3 DNA reads TGTGCCAGCAGCGATGCTACTACAGATCCACATTCACAAGAGACCCAGTACTTC. Translated: CASSDATTDPHSQETQYF.

V gene TRBV7-9 combines with J gene TRBJ1-1, with 8 bases identical to TRBD1. There are 15 residues in the CDR3. CDR1 is SEHNR, CDR2 FQNEAQ, per germline (reference sequence). J was trimmed by 3 bases and V by 1 base; bases with no gene match: 4. The CDR3 DNA sequence: TGTGCCAGCAGCTTAGGTCCAGGGGGCCACACTGAAGCTTTCTTT. This translates into CASSLGPGGHTEAFF.

The chain employs TRBV10-3 and TRBJ2-1; TRBD2 agrees at 10 bases. V shed 5 bases and J 3 bases; nucleotides not matched to a gene: 7. CDR3 length equals 16 residues. Germline V gene sequence: CDR1 ENHRY, CDR2 SYGVKD. Here the CDR3 reads CAISSSGTSVYNEQFF. CDR3 sequence (DNA): TGTGCCATCAGTAGCTCCGGGACTAGCGTCTACAATGAGCAGTTCTTC.

This chain connects TRBV5-6 to TRBJ1-5, with a tentative D call TRBD1 (6 bases). The V gene's germline CDR1 is SGHDT and CDR2 YYEEEE. The CDR3 covers 17 residues. The V end was cut by 4 bases, the J end by 7 bases, with 24 bases between. The chain's CDR3 is CASSQMTGPPGAQPQHF. CDR3 nucleotide sequence: TGTGCCAGCAGCCAAATGACAGGCCCCCCCGGGGCGCAGCCCCAGCATTTT.

The rearrangement links TRBV6-1 to TRBJ2-7; no firm D call. Per the germline V gene, CDR1 is MNHNS and CDR2 is SASEGT. The CDR3 totals 14 residues. V gave up 8 bases and J gave up 1 base, with 15 bases separating them. This chain's CDR3 is CASDTTWLSYEQYF. DNA of the CDR3: TGTGCCAGCGATACGACCTGGCTGTCCTACGAGCAGTACTTC.

V usage is TRBV29-1 and J usage is TRBJ2-1; 9 positions match TRBD1. V lost 5 bases, J lost 6 bases, and 8 bases stayed unmatched. Germline V gives CDR1 SQVTM, CDR2 ANQGSEA. This CDR3 is 14 amino acids long. CDR3 residues: CSVLDRGSGNEQFF. In DNA form, the CDR3 reads TGCAGCGTTCTTGACAGGGGGTCAGGCAATGAGCAGTTCTTC.

This chain joins TRBV27 and TRBJ2-3, with D perhaps matching TRBD2 (6 bases). Trimming cost V 5 bases and J 3 bases, with 9 bases left between them. This CDR3 comprises 13 residues. CDR1 MNHEY and CDR2 SMNVEV come from the germline V gene (reference sequence). CDR3 region: CASSPLATDTQYF. Written as DNA, the CDR3 is TGTGCCAGCAGTCCCCTAGCGACAGATACGCAGTATTTT.

V is TRBV27 and J is TRBJ1-6; D is perhaps TRBD1 (6 bases). Germline-derived CDR1 and CDR2 are MNHEY and SMNVEV (reference sequence). V lost 2 bases and J 7 bases, leaving 12 bases between the germline ends. The CDR3 contains 15 residues. CDR3 nucleotide sequence: TGTGCCAGCAGTTTAATGGGGGGGGGCAATTCACCCCTCCACTTT. Protein product: CASSLMGGGNSPLHF.

The chain uses TRBV7-8 and TRBJ2-7; either TRBD1 or TRBD2 may fit D (5 bases each). The V gene's germline CDR1 is SGHVS and CDR2 FQNEAQ. Trimming cost V 4 bases and J 7 bases, with 11 bases left between them. The CDR3 covers 12 residues. Written as DNA, the CDR3 is TGTGCCAGCAGCTCCGGGGCCTTAGAGCAGTACTTC. It is translated as CASSSGALEQYF.

Comment on this clone: The sample contains more than one DNA sequence encoding this CDR3. This rearrangement joins TRBV6-5 to TRBJ2-7, with a tentative D call TRBD1 (7 bases). V lost 2 bases to trimming and J lost 3 bases, with 14 bases between them. CDR1 and CDR2 (germline): MNHEY, SVGAGI. CDR3 size: 15 residues. The CDR3 DNA is TGTGCCAGCAGTTACGGGGCAGGGGGGATCTACGAGCAGTACTTC. Protein product: CASSYGAGGIYEQYF.

The V call is TRBV4-1, the J call TRBJ2-1; D tentatively reads TRBD1 or TRBD2 (5 bases each). Germline CDR1 reads MGHRA; CDR2 reads YSYEKL. Trimming stripped 3 bases from V and 2 bases from J, with 8 bases between. This CDR3 has 14 amino acids. The CDR3 loop reads CASSHGGAYNEQFF. The CDR3 region has the DNA TGCGCCAGCAGCCATGGGGGTGCCTACAATGAGCAGTTCTTC.

The gene calls are TRBV21-1 and TRBJ1-3. TRBV21-1 is marked as a pseudogene. The CDR3 is 14 residues long. The CDR3, as DNA: TGTGCCAGCACCCCCCGCCGCTCTGGAAACACCATATATTTT. Its protein is CASTPRRSGNTIYF.

The gene calls are TRBV9 and TRBJ2-2, with 9 bases aligning to TRBD2. CDR3 length: 19 amino acids. With 0 bases clipped from V and 1 base from J, the junction kept 10 bases outside the gene matches. Germline V lookup: CDR1 SGDLS, CDR2 YYNGEE. CDR3 loop: CASSVAPGRLAVNTGELFF. The CDR3 DNA reads as TGTGCCAGCAGCGTAGCCCCAGGGCGACTAGCGGTGAACACCGGGGAGCTGTTTTTT.

The chain uses TRBV5-1 and TRBJ2-7; D might be TRBD1 (6 bases). Germline V gene sequence: CDR1 SGHRS, CDR2 YFSETQ. The V gene lost 4 bases and the J gene lost 2 bases, with 16 bases spanning the gap. The CDR3 length is 15 residues. The CDR3 bases are TGCGCCAGCAGCATAGACAGGACATACGCCTACGAGCAGTACTTC. It translates to CASSIDRTYAYEQYF.

This rearrangement joins TRBV9 to TRBJ2-3; either TRBD1 or TRBD2 may fit D (6 bases each). The CDR3 covers 14 residues. Trimming removed 0 bases from V and 4 bases from J, with 9 bases in between. CDR1 and CDR2 (germline): SGDLS, YYNGEE. CDR3 DNA: TGTGCCAGCAGCGTAGTAGGGGGGTCAGATACGCAGTATTTT. As protein: CASSVVGGSDTQYF.

The genes are TRBV4-1 and TRBJ1-1, with D possibly being TRBD1 (5 bases). This CDR3 comprises 14 residues. Trimming shortened V by 2 bases and J by 3 bases, and 10 bases separated the two germline ends. Germline V gene lookup returns CDR1 MGHRA and CDR2 YSYEKL. This CDR3 is CASSQIGGDTEAFF. The CDR3 DNA is TGCGCCAGCAGCCAAATCGGGGGGGACACTGAAGCTTTCTTT.

The genes are TRBV7-2 and TRBJ2-1, with 9 bases fitting TRBD1. With V trimmed by 5 bases and J by 5 bases, 7 bases remained unmatched. CDR3 size: 15 residues. CDR1 is SGHTA and CDR2 is FQGNSA in the germline V gene. For the CDR3, the DNA is TGTGCCAGCAGCCTGGGGACAGGGAGGGACAATGAGCAGTTCTTC. It yields the protein CASSLGTGRDNEQFF.

This sequence joins TRBV6-5 and TRBJ2-7; D possibly uses TRBD1 or TRBD2 (5 bases each). The length of the CDR3 is 16 residues. V dropped 0 bases and J dropped 4 bases, with 16 bases sitting between them. Germline V lookup: CDR1 MNHEY, CDR2 SVGAGI. DNA for the CDR3: TGTGCCAGCAGTTACTCGGTAGGGACGGCTGTGTACGAGCAGTACTTC. Protein: CASSYSVGTAVYEQYF.

The chain couples TRBV10-1 to TRBJ1-5, with TRBD1 matching over 9 bases. This CDR3 contains 19 residues. V lost 3 bases and J lost 0; bases outside the gene matches: 12. Germline loops: CDR1 WNHNN, CDR2 SYGVQD (reference sequence). CDR3: CASSDCPGTGPYSNQPQHF. The CDR3 DNA follows: TGCGCCAGCAGTGACTGTCCCGGGACAGGGCCGTATAGCAATCAGCCCCAGCATTTT.

This chain joins TRBV5-1 and TRBJ2-7; perhaps D is TRBD1 or TRBD2 (5 bases each). V was trimmed by 3 bases and J by 3 bases, leaving 13 bases between them. The CDR3 loop spans 14 amino acids. The germline CDR1 and CDR2 sequences are SGHRS and YFSETQ. The CDR3 sequence: CASSSGTELYEQYF. CDR3 coding DNA: TGCGCCAGCAGCTCTGGGACGGAACTCTACGAGCAGTACTTC. The full variable domain, with the rest looked up from reference TRBV5-1 and TRBJ2-7, is KAGVTQTPRYLIKTRGQQVTLSCSPISGHRSVSWYQQTPGQGLQFLFEYFSETQRNKGNFPGRFSGRQFSNSRSEMNVSTLELGDSALYLCASSSGTELYEQYFGPGTRLTVT.

The CDR3 region is CASSKWRRESLGEEQFF. In DNA form, the CDR3 reads TGTGCCAGCAGCAAATGGCGGCGGGAGAGTCTCGGAGAAGAGCAGTTCTTC. The chain carries TRBV21-1 and TRBJ2-1; the table's D call, TRBD2, was not checked against the DNA. TRBV21-1 represents a pseudogene. The CDR3 consists of 17 residues.

A word on this clone: The same CDR3 can be traced to other DNA sequences in this sample. The V call is TRBV27, the J call TRBJ2-1, with 11 bases fitting TRBD2. The length of the CDR3 is 15 residues. V shed 4 bases, J shed 2 bases, and the junction held 1 base outside the gene matches. CDR1 is MNHEY, CDR2 SMNVEV, per germline (reference sequence). CDR3 sequence: CASSSTSGAYNEQFF. DNA of the CDR3: TGTGCCAGCAGTTCGACTAGCGGGGCCTACAATGAGCAGTTCTTC.

This chain connects TRBV19 to TRBJ2-2; D gene uncertain. The V gene's germline CDR1 is LNHDA and CDR2 SQIVND (reference sequence). V was shortened by 7 bases and J by 3 bases, with 12 bases between the two germline ends. The CDR3 runs to 14 residues. The CDR3 loop reads CASKVQLYTGELFF. DNA for the CDR3: TGTGCCAGTAAAGTGCAACTGTACACCGGGGAGCTGTTTTTT.

This sequence joins TRBV5-1 and TRBJ1-1; D may be TRBD1 (5 bases). This CDR3 region has 15 residues. Trimming shortened V by 4 bases and J by 1 base, and 14 bases separated the two germline ends. Germline V lookup: CDR1 SGHRS, CDR2 YFSETQ. CDR3 loop: CASSQGVQGNTEAFF. The CDR3 nucleotides are TGCGCCAGCAGCCAAGGGGTTCAGGGGAACACTGAAGCTTTCTTT.

The chain combines TRBV4-1 with TRBJ2-5, with 9 bases matching TRBD2. The CDR3 runs to 17 residues. Unmatched junction bases numbered 8, after V lost 1 base and J lost 2 bases. Germline V gene sequence: CDR1 MGHRA, CDR2 YSYEKL. CDR3 residues: CASSQGLLAGLQETQYF. CDR3 sequence (DNA): TGCGCCAGCAGCCAAGGGCTGCTAGCGGGGCTACAAGAGACCCAGTACTTC.

The chain uses TRBV4-2 and TRBJ1-5; D gene uncertain. V dropped 2 bases and J dropped 11 bases, with 13 bases sitting between them. From germline, CDR1 is LGHNA and CDR2 YNFKEQ. The CDR3 loop spans 13 amino acids. CDR3 coding DNA: TGTGCCAGCAGCCAAAACCCCCTGACGACCCAGCATTTT. It encodes CASSQNPLTTQHF.

V usage is TRBV29-1 and J usage is TRBJ2-7; D might be TRBD1 (7 bases). Germline CDR1 SQVTM, CDR2 ANQGSEA. CDR3 length: 14 residues. V was clipped by 4 bases and J by 0 bases, with 13 bases between them. The DNA of the CDR3 is TGCAGCGTTGTAGGACAGGAGGGCTCCTACGAGCAGTACTTC. Translating it yields CSVVGQEGSYEQYF.

The V and J genes are TRBV10-1 and TRBJ1-1, with 7 bases lining up with TRBD1. J gave up 1 base and V 2 bases, and 1 base lay outside the gene matches. Germline values: CDR1 WNHNN, CDR2 SYGVQD (reference sequence). CDR3 length equals 14 residues. For the CDR3, the DNA is TGCGCCAGCAGTGAGGGGACAGAGAACACTGAAGCTTTCTTT. It is translated as CASSEGTENTEAFF.